These T cell receptor beta chains were read from a single sample in a study of identical twins. One entry per CDR3 protein, called by TCRdb with MiXCR from the 5' RACE reads. The sample has approximately 700,000 distinct CDR3 sequences, 6.1% seen once. What was sequenced was naive T cells sorted from blood. The origin of the receptors is a young man in good health. Each CDR3 is given with its conserved first and last residue. The D gene is left open where the match is weak. A clone size is listed for some rows: how often the clone was seen (once, few, many), or a class if it is expanded.

j_gene | abundance | v_gene | d_gene | CDR3aa | CDR3nt
TRBJ2-1 | many | TRBV4-2 | TRBD2 | CASSPRLADNVISYNEQFF | TGTGCCAGCAGCCCGAGACTAGCGGATAACGTTATTTCCTACAATGAGCAGTTCTTC
TRBJ2-6 | - | TRBV11-1 | - | CASSTGGAGDPPSGANVLTF | TGTGCCAGCAGCACTGGAGGGGCAGGGGATCCCCCCTCTGGGGCCAACGTCCTGACTTTC
TRBJ1-6 | few | TRBV9 | TRBD1 | CASSAPGTGEGSPLHF | TGTGCCAGCAGCGCACCTGGGACAGGGGAAGGATCACCCCTCCACTTT
TRBJ2-7 | many | TRBV27 | - | CASSFRDTYEQYF | TGTGCCAGCAGTTTTCGCGATACCTACGAGCAGTACTTC
TRBJ1-3 | - | TRBV20-1 | - | CSARSEGGRRGNTIYF | TGCAGTGCTAGATCGGAAGGAGGTAGGCGCGGAAACACCATATATTTT
TRBJ2-7 | - | TRBV6-2/TRBV6-3 | TRBD1 | CASCGQGTYEQYF | TGTGCCAGCTGTGGACAGGGAACCTACGAGCAGTACTTC
TRBJ2-7 | many | TRBV25-1 | - | CASSGLDRSYEQYF | TGTGCCAGCAGTGGGTTGGACCGTTCCTACGAGCAGTACTTC
TRBJ2-7 | few | TRBV7-9 | - | CASSFPPGYEQYF | TGTGCCAGCAGCTTCCCACCGGGCTACGAGCAGTACTTC
TRBJ2-7 | - | TRBV19 | - | CASKETTTYEQYF | TGTGCCAGTAAAGAGACGACAACCTACGAGCAGTACTTC
TRBJ1-4 | many | TRBV20-1 | - | CSASAQAERKLFF | TGCAGTGCTAGCGCCCAGGCTGAAAGAAAACTGTTTTTT
TRBJ2-1 | many | TRBV20-1 | TRBD1 | CSAPGQNPKGEQFF | TGCAGTGCCCCGGGACAGAACCCGAAGGGGGAGCAGTTCTTC
TRBJ1-1 | - | TRBV12-3/TRBV12-4 | TRBD1 | CASRLSGGLEAFF | TGTGCCAGCAGACTATCAGGGGGACTAGAAGCTTTCTTT
TRBJ2-3 | many | TRBV6-5 | - | CASSSTYFKDTQYF | TGTGCCAGCAGTTCCACCTACTTTAAAGATACGCAGTATTTT
TRBJ1-2 | - | TRBV25-1 | - | CASSATRVHYGYTF | TGTGCCAGCAGTGCTACCAGGGTGCACTATGGCTACACCTTC
TRBJ1-4 | many | TRBV28 | - | CASSPPGTAREKLFF | TGTGCCAGCAGTCCACCGGGAACAGCCCGTGAAAAACTGTTTTTT
TRBJ1-1 | many | TRBV5-6 | - | CASSLLRVMNTEAFF | TGTGCCAGCAGCTTGCTTCGGGTTATGAACACTGAAGCTTTCTTT
TRBJ2-3 | - | TRBV6-2/TRBV6-3 | - | CASRIGGTLADTQYF | TGTGCCAGCCGGATCGGCGGGACCCTGGCAGATACGCAGTATTTT
TRBJ2-7 | few | TRBV3-1 | TRBD1 | CASTPTGLSYEQYF | TGTGCCAGCACCCCGACAGGGCTGTCCTACGAGCAGTACTTC
TRBJ2-5 | many | TRBV20-1 | - | CSARVEPLETQYF | TGCAGTGCTAGAGTGGAGCCCCTGGAGACCCAGTACTTC
TRBJ2-1 | - | TRBV20-1 | TRBD2 | CSAVRLAENNEQFF | TGCAGTGCTGTTAGACTAGCGGAGAACAATGAGCAGTTCTTC
TRBJ2-7 | many | TRBV28 | - | CASTGLYEQYF | TGTGCCAGCACCGGTCTCTACGAGCAGTACTTC
TRBJ2-7 | many | TRBV20-1 | - | CSAREGGYEQYF | TGCAGTGCTAGAGAAGGGGGGTACGAGCAGTACTTC
TRBJ2-2 | many | TRBV6-1 | - | CASAERAANTGELFF | TGTGCCAGCGCCGAGCGGGCAGCGAACACCGGGGAGCTGTTTTTT
TRBJ2-4 | many | TRBV10-3 | TRBD1 | CAISPNLGQGNIQYF | TGTGCCATCAGCCCGAACCTGGGACAGGGAAACATTCAGTACTTC
TRBJ2-4 | - | TRBV5-1 | - | CASSYPGAKNIQYF | TGCGCCAGCAGCTACCCAGGAGCCAAAAACATTCAGTACTTC
TRBJ2-4 | few | TRBV15 | - | CATSRSRAENIQYF | TGTGCCACCAGCAGGAGCCGGGCCGAAAACATTCAGTACTTC
TRBJ1-5 | few | TRBV20-1 | - | CSARRIVGTNQPQHF | TGCAGTGCTAGAAGGATCGTAGGGACTAATCAGCCCCAGCATTTT
TRBJ2-7 | many | TRBV5-1 | TRBD1 | CASSVLAGQGGDYEQYF | TGCGCCAGCAGCGTATTGGCGGGACAGGGTGGAGACTACGAGCAGTACTTC
TRBJ1-1 | many | TRBV29-1 | - | CSLGQGTNTEAFF | TGCAGCTTAGGGCAGGGGACGAACACTGAAGCTTTCTTT
TRBJ2-5 | - | TRBV30 | TRBD1 | CAWGQGQETQYF | TGTGCCTGGGGACAGGGCCAAGAGACCCAGTACTTC
TRBJ1-6 | few | TRBV30 | - | CAWIGDNSPLHF | TGTGCCTGGATCGGGGATAATTCACCCCTCCACTTT
TRBJ2-3 | - | TRBV5-1 | - | CASSLPGPTDTQYF | TGCGCCAGCAGCTTGCCTGGGCCCACAGATACGCAGTATTTT
TRBJ2-1 | many | TRBV20-1 | - | CSAPLFREDEQFF | TGCAGTGCCCCCCTTTTCCGCGAAGATGAGCAGTTCTTC
TRBJ2-1 | many | TRBV28 | - | CASGPKNEQFF | TGTGCCAGCGGCCCGAAAAATGAGCAGTTCTTC
TRBJ2-3 | many | TRBV5-1 | TRBD1 | CASSRGRDRNTDTQYF | TGCGCCAGCAGCCGAGGCCGGGACAGAAACACAGATACGCAGTATTTT
TRBJ1-1 | few | TRBV5-1 | - | CASSLWTENTEAFF | TGCGCCAGCAGCTTATGGACAGAGAACACTGAAGCTTTCTTT
TRBJ2-5 | few | TRBV10-2 | TRBD2 | CASAGSGRGYQETQYF | TGCGCCAGCGCGGGGAGCGGGAGGGGGTACCAAGAGACCCAGTACTTC
TRBJ1-3 | many | TRBV5-1 | - | CASSLDRSSGNTIYF | TGCGCCAGCAGCTTGGACAGAAGCTCTGGAAACACCATATATTTT
TRBJ1-2 | few | TRBV11-2 | TRBD1 | CASSLDRGQGRGYTF | TGTGCCAGCAGCTTAGATCGGGGACAGGGAAGAGGCTACACCTTC
TRBJ2-2 | many | TRBV5-1 | - | CASSFPGRGTGELFF | TGCGCCAGCAGCTTTCCGGGTCGGGGCACCGGGGAGCTGTTTTTT
TRBJ2-2 | - | TRBV29-1 | TRBD2 | CSARLAGLLNPGELFF | TGCAGCGCACGACTAGCGGGCTTACTCAATCCCGGGGAGCTGTTTTTT
TRBJ1-1 | few | TRBV15 | - | CATSRDGGLDTEAFF | TGTGCCACCAGCAGAGATGGGGGGCTTGACACTGAAGCTTTCTTT
TRBJ2-1 | - | TRBV6-5 | TRBD2 | CASSYSRLGGRAGNEQFF | TGTGCCAGCAGTTACTCGAGGCTCGGCGGGAGGGCCGGCAATGAGCAGTTCTTC
TRBJ2-1 | many | TRBV10-3 | - | CAISIRTQGPNNEQFF | TGTGCCATCAGTATTCGTACACAGGGACCTAACAATGAGCAGTTCTTC
TRBJ2-1 | many | TRBV6-1 | TRBD1 | CASSEPRSTGIVYNEQFF | TGTGCCAGCAGTGAGCCCCGATCGACAGGGATTGTCTACAATGAGCAGTTCTTC
TRBJ2-3 | many | TRBV7-6 | TRBD1 | CASRGTGGAGADTQYF | TGTGCCAGCAGGGGGACAGGGGGCGCGGGAGCAGATACGCAGTATTTT
TRBJ2-3 | many | TRBV5-1 | - | CASSATGSSTDTQYF | TGCGCCAGCAGCGCGACGGGGTCTAGCACAGATACGCAGTATTTT
TRBJ2-1 | - | TRBV2 | TRBD2 | CASSDLGGRALNEQFF | TGTGCCAGCAGTGACCTGGGCGGGAGGGCGCTCAATGAGCAGTTCTTC
TRBJ2-3 | many | TRBV12-3/TRBV12-4 | - | CASSPRTSTPNTQYF | TGTGCCAGCAGTCCTCGGACTTCAACGCCCAATACGCAGTATTTT
TRBJ2-2 | - | TRBV9 | - | CASSDTGAGTGELFF | TGTGCCAGCAGCGACACAGGGGCGGGGACCGGGGAGCTGTTTTTT
TRBJ1-2 | - | TRBV12-3/TRBV12-4 | - | CASSLFQINNYGYTF | TGTGCCAGCAGTTTATTCCAGATAAATAACTATGGCTACACCTTC